Given below is one TCR beta chain in context. Its specificity is unknown. These data belong to a study of shared clonotypes between healthy human individuals. This CDR3 region has 14 residues. The junction had 4 bases not matched to a gene; V was cut back by 3 bases and J by 4 bases. CDR1 and CDR2 (germline): MDHEN, SYDVKM. Overall study results and limits: Researchers found naive subsets generally carried larger estimated richness than memory subsets. Unshared clonotypes carried lower generation probabilities than those common to all four donors. Clonotype sharing among donors likely depends on sequencing depth.

Generated by immunoSEQ multiplex PCR, the TCRdb table keeps only in-frame clones and is missing some. The sample carries over 2,000,000 clones, 93% recorded once. Terminally differentiated effector memory CD45RA+ cells were excluded from the naive CD8 cells, which were CD45RO-negative and positively selected for CCR7. This TCR was recovered from a man younger than 35 in good health. Some clones in this sample may be carry-over from other donors' samples. Specimen: naive CD8+ T cells from PBMCs. This chain connects TRBV28 to TRBJ2-7; 9 bases fit TRBD2. The CDR3 protein is CASSFVSGGYEQYF. In DNA form, the CDR3 reads TGTGCCAGCAGTTTTGTAAGCGGGGGGTACGAGCAGTACTTC.